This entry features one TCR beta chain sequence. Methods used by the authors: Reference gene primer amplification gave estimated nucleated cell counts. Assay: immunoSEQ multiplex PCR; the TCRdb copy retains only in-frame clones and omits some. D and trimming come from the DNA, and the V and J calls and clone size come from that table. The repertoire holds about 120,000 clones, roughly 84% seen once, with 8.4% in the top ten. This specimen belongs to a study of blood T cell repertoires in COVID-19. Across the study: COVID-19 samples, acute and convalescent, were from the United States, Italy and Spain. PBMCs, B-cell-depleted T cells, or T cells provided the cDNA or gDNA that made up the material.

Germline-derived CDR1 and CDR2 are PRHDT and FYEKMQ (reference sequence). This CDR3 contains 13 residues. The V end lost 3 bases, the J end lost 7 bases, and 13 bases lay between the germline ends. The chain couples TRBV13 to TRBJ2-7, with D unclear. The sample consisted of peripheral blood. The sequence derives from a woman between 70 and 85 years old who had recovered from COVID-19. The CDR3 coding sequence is TGTGCCAGCAGCTTGAAGGCCCCCGGGGAGCAGTACTTC. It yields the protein CASSLKAPGEQYF.